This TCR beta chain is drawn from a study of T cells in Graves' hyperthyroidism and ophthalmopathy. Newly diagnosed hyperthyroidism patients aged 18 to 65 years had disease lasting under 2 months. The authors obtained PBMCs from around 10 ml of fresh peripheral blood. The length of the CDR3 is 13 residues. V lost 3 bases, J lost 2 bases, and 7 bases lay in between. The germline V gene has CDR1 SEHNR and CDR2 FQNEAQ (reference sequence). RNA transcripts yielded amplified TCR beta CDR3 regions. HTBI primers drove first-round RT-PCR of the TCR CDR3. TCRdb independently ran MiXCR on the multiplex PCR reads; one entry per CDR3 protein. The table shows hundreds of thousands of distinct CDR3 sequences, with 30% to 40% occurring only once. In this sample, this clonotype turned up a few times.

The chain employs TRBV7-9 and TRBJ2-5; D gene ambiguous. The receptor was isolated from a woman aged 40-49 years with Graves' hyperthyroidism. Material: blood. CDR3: CASSFKQQETQYF. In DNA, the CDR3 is TGTGCCAGCAGCTTTAAACAGCAAGAGACCCAGTACTTC.